This is a list of T cell receptor beta chains from one sample in a study of cytomegalovirus exposure and HLA in healthy donors. Assay used: immunoSEQ multiplex PCR; TCRdb lists only in-frame clones, some missing. This table holds around 50,000 clones, around 62% found once. Sequencing used PBMCs. Receptors originate from a human donor in good health. Both conserved end residues are part of each CDR3. The D gene is left open where the match is weak. Clone size is given for some rows only: seen once, a few or many times, or a class if the clone is expanded.

J gene: TRBJ1-2; V gene: TRBV5-6; clone size: NA; D gene: NA; CDR3 protein: CASSLGSGAGGYTF; CDR3 DNA: TGTGCCAGCAGCTTGGGATCAGGGGCTGGTGGCTACACCTTC
J gene: TRBJ2-1; V gene: TRBV9; clone size: NA; D gene: TRBD2; CDR3 protein: CASSAHPAGVENEQFF; CDR3 DNA: TGTGCCAGCAGCGCCCATCCGGCGGGAGTGGAGAATGAGCAGTTCTTC
J gene: TRBJ2-7; V gene: TRBV29-1; clone size: NA; D gene: NA; CDR3 protein: CSVGGGGYEQYF; CDR3 DNA: TGCAGCGTTGGGGGAGGTGGCTACGAGCAGTACTTC
J gene: TRBJ2-7; V gene: TRBV30; clone size: NA; D gene: NA; CDR3 protein: CAWSAGLSYEQYF; CDR3 DNA: TGTGCCTGGAGTGCTGGGCTCTCCTACGAGCAGTACTTC
J gene: TRBJ1-2; V gene: TRBV15; clone size: few; D gene: TRBD1; CDR3 protein: CATSRDRQGGLYGYTF; CDR3 DNA: TGTGCCACCAGCAGAGATAGACAGGGAGGACTCTATGGCTACACCTTC
J gene: TRBJ1-2; V gene: TRBV6-5; clone size: few; D gene: TRBD1; CDR3 protein: CASREQQGARGYTF; CDR3 DNA: TGTGCCAGCAGAGAACAACAGGGGGCCCGTGGCTACACCTTC
J gene: TRBJ2-3; V gene: TRBV9; clone size: NA; D gene: NA; CDR3 protein: CASSYGVLLGDTQYF; CDR3 DNA: TGTGCCAGCAGCTACGGGGTTCTCCTGGGAGATACGCAGTATTTT
J gene: TRBJ2-1; V gene: TRBV19; clone size: few; D gene: TRBD2; CDR3 protein: CASSPGGGGAMYEQFF; CDR3 DNA: TGTGCCAGTAGTCCCGGGGGCGGGGGGGCCATGTATGAGCAGTTCTTC
J gene: TRBJ2-7; V gene: TRBV21-1; clone size: NA; D gene: NA; CDR3 protein: CASSKVRDRYVYEQYF; CDR3 DNA: TGTGCCAGCAGCAAAGTCCGGGACAGGTACGTCTACGAGCAGTACTTC
J gene: TRBJ2-7; V gene: TRBV5-5; clone size: few; D gene: TRBD1; CDR3 protein: CASSLQGAWQYF; CDR3 DNA: TGTGCCAGCAGCTTGCAGGGGGCTTGGCAGTACTTC
J gene: TRBJ1-1; V gene: TRBV6-5; clone size: NA; D gene: NA; CDR3 protein: CASSYGGSQNTEAFF; CDR3 DNA: TGTGCCAGCAGTTACGGTGGCAGTCAGAACACTGAAGCTTTCTTT
J gene: TRBJ1-2; V gene: TRBV5-1; clone size: NA; D gene: NA; CDR3 protein: CASSLGGPQGGYTF; CDR3 DNA: TGCGCCAGCAGCCTGGGGGGGCCTCAGGGTGGCTACACCTTC
J gene: TRBJ2-7; V gene: TRBV10-3; clone size: few; D gene: NA; CDR3 protein: CATTAGQYYEQYF; CDR3 DNA: TGTGCCACCACGGCGGGGCAGTACTACGAGCAGTACTTC
J gene: TRBJ1-2; V gene: TRBV7-9; clone size: NA; D gene: NA; CDR3 protein: CASSLALGGQSGYTF; CDR3 DNA: TGTGCCAGCAGCTTAGCGCTGGGGGGGCAAAGTGGCTACACCTTC
J gene: TRBJ2-7; V gene: TRBV12-1; clone size: NA; D gene: NA; CDR3 protein: CASSLRDSRIF; CDR3 DNA: TGTGCCAGCAGCCTCCGGGACAGCCGAATATTC
J gene: TRBJ2-4; V gene: TRBV30; clone size: NA; D gene: NA; CDR3 protein: CAWSPRGHGNIQYF; CDR3 DNA: TGTGCCTGGAGTCCGCGGGGCCACGGAAACATTCAGTACTTC